This TCR beta chain comes out of a study of regulatory T cells in long-lasting Graves disease. Time point reported: newly diagnosed GD, antithyroid drugs for less than 3 months. The TCR library was made from RNA extracted from PBMCs. Investigators prepared the TCR beta libraries by applying iRepertoire HTBI primers and Arm-PCR of CDR3 regions. TCRdb re-analysed the multiplex PCR reads in MiXCR, keeping a single row per CDR3 protein. The table includes 550,000 or so distinct CDR3 sequences, 12% detected once. The J segment lost 4 bases and the V segment lost 4 bases, leaving 4 bases of the junction unmatched. This CDR3 is 15 amino acids long. This clonotype appeared a few times. This same sample was also part of a study on T cells in Graves' hyperthyroidism and ophthalmopathy. Per that paper: Calling Graves' hyperthyroidism stable meant ophthalmopathy did not progress within 18 months.

The sequence was collected from a woman aged 30 to 39 with Graves disease. The sequences come from peripheral blood mononuclear cells (PBMCs), collected at new diagnosis, from a patient treated with antithyroid drugs. This chain links TRBV12-3 or TRBV12-4 with TRBJ2-7; 13 bases are shared with TRBD2. CDR3 protein: CASSSGLAGVYEQYF. In DNA form, the CDR3 reads TGTGCCAGCAGTTCTGGACTAGCGGGAGTTTACGAGCAGTACTTC.